This is a list of T cell receptor beta chains from one sample in a study of OX40 agonist ivuxolimab in advanced cancers. Measured with immunoSEQ multiplex PCR; TCRdb has only the in-frame clones, and not every one. The sample lists approximately 70,000 clones, roughly 88% occurring once. The sample consisted of CD4+ or CD8+ T cells sorted from blood, taken in a trial of the OX40 agonist ivuxolimab. These receptors were taken from an adult with an advanced solid tumor such as melanoma, head and neck, liver or kidney cancer. The CDR3 runs from the conserved cysteine through the conserved F or W. The D gene is left open where the match is weak. Clone sizes are given selectively: once, few, many, or a class where the clone is expanded.

J,D,size,V,length,DNA,CDR3
TRBJ2-1,NA,NA,TRBV7-2,15,TGTGCCAGCAGCCCCCGGGGGCTAGAGTTCAATGAGCAGTTCTTC,CASSPRGLEFNEQFF
TRBJ2-3,TRBD2,NA,TRBV7-9,16,TGTGCCAGCAGTCAGAGACTAGCGGCTAGCACAGATACGCAGTATTTT,CASSQRLAASTDTQYF
TRBJ1-1,TRBD1,NA,TRBV6-6,14,TGTGCCAGCAGTTTTGGACAGGGGAACACTGAAGCTTTCTTT,CASSFGQGNTEAFF
TRBJ1-5,NA,NA,TRBV18,14,TGTGCCAGCTCACGCAGCCCGAACAATCAGCCCCAGCATTTT,CASSRSPNNQPQHF
TRBJ2-1,TRBD2,NA,TRBV11-2,13,TGTGCCAGCAGCCCCACGACTAGCGCCGAGCAGTTCTTC,CASSPTTSAEQFF
TRBJ1-2,TRBD1,NA,TRBV10-3,14,TGTGCCATCAGTAAAAACGACAGGGACTATGGCTACACCTTC,CAISKNDRDYGYTF
TRBJ1-5,TRBD1,NA,TRBV7-9,16,TGTGCCAGCAGCTCGGGACAGGGGGCCAGCAATCAGCCCCAGCATTTT,CASSSGQGASNQPQHF
TRBJ2-1,TRBD1,NA,TRBV11-3,14,TGTGCCAGCAGCTTTAGAATACAGGGGGGTGAGCAGTTCTTC,CASSFRIQGGEQFF
TRBJ2-1,NA,once,TRBV6-6,15,TGTGCCAGCAGTACCTACAGGGTCGGCGGGGATGAGCAGTTCTTC,CASSTYRVGGDEQFF
TRBJ2-3,TRBD2,NA,TRBV9,15,TGTGCCAGCAGCCCCTCTAGCGGGGGCACAGATACGCAGTATTTT,CASSPSSGGTDTQYF
TRBJ2-7,NA,NA,TRBV9,13,TGTGCCAGCAGCGTAGAGTTAGGGAACGAGCAGTACTTC,CASSVELGNEQYF
TRBJ2-3,NA,NA,TRBV7-2,16,TGTGCCAGCAGCTTAAGGGACTTCTCTCGCACAGATACGCAGTATTTT,CASSLRDFSRTDTQYF
TRBJ2-1,NA,few,TRBV7-9,19,TGTGCCAGCAGCTTATCGGCCGGGTTTGTAGGGGGTACGTACAATGAGCAGTTCTTC,CASSLSAGFVGGTYNEQFF
TRBJ2-3,TRBD2,NA,TRBV6-6,16,TGTGCCAGCAAGGGACTGCGGGAGGGTTACACAGATACGCAGTATTTT,CASKGLREGYTDTQYF
TRBJ2-2,NA,NA,TRBV7-8,16,TGTGCCAGCAGCTTAAACTACGGATGGAACACCGGGGAGCTGTTTTTT,CASSLNYGWNTGELFF
TRBJ1-5,TRBD1,once,TRBV27,15,TGTGCCAGCAGTGGACCCGGGACAGGTAATCAGCCCCAGCATTTT,CASSGPGTGNQPQHF
TRBJ2-3,NA,NA,TRBV19,13,TGTGCCAGTAGTATAGGGGGGACAGATACGCAGTATTTT,CASSIGGTDTQYF
TRBJ2-1,TRBD2,NA,TRBV2,17,TGTGCCAGCACTGGGACTAGCGGGAGAGTACGAGGCAATGAGCAGTTCTTC,CASTGTSGRVRGNEQFF
TRBJ2-7,NA,once,TRBV5-1,15,TGCGCCAGCAGCTTGGCCGTTGGGGTTACCTACGAGCAGTACTTC,CASSLAVGVTYEQYF
TRBJ1-1,TRBD1,NA,TRBV5-8,16,TGTGCCAGCACCCCGGGACAGGGGCTAATGAACACTGAAGCTTTCTTT,CASTPGQGLMNTEAFF
TRBJ2-3,NA,NA,TRBV27,16,TGTGCCAGCAGTTTACGGTGGGGTTATGGGACAGATACGCAGTATTTT,CASSLRWGYGTDTQYF
TRBJ2-7,NA,NA,TRBV13,12,TGTGCCAGCAGCTTAGGGCTTGGCGAGCAGTACTTC,CASSLGLGEQYF
TRBJ1-4,NA,NA,TRBV5-1,17,TGCGCCAGCAGCTTGGGACAGGCCATTGGGGCTAATGAAAAACTGTTTTTT,CASSLGQAIGANEKLFF
TRBJ1-2,NA,many,TRBV5-8,14,TGTGCCAGCAGCTTGGAGCCGGGAGTTTATGGCTACACCTTC,CASSLEPGVYGYTF
TRBJ1-3,NA,NA,TRBV20-1,11,TGCAGTGCTAGAACGGGAAACACCATATATTTT,CSARTGNTIYF
TRBJ2-1,NA,NA,TRBV11-2,15,TGTGCCAGCAGCCTAGTCAGTGCCTTCTACAATGAGCAGTTCTTC,CASSLVSAFYNEQFF
TRBJ2-3,TRBD2,NA,TRBV9,16,TGTGCCAGCAGCGCGACGGGACTAGCGGGAGCAGATACGCAGTATTTT,CASSATGLAGADTQYF
TRBJ1-2,TRBD1,NA,TRBV18,14,TGTGCCAGCTCACCACGGGAGGGGGCTCATGGCTACACCTTC,CASSPREGAHGYTF
TRBJ2-1,NA,NA,TRBV30,13,TGTGCCCGTTCAGGGAAAACCTACAATGAGCAGTTCTTC,CARSGKTYNEQFF
TRBJ2-1,TRBD1,NA,TRBV18,13,TGTGCCAGCTACCAGGACAGGACGCATGAGCAGTTCTTC,CASYQDRTHEQFF
TRBJ2-3,NA,NA,TRBV5-6,11,TGTGCCAGCAGCTTAGGAAATACGCAGTATTTT,CASSLGNTQYF
TRBJ2-5,NA,NA,TRBV7-7,13,TGTGCTAGCAGCCCCAGGGGTGGAGAGACCCAGTACTTC,CASSPRGGETQYF
TRBJ2-7,NA,NA,TRBV4-2,15,TGTGCCAGCAGCCAAGATGTATCCGGGGCCTACGAGCAGTACTTC,CASSQDVSGAYEQYF
TRBJ2-2,NA,NA,TRBV19,16,TGTGCCAGTACCGAAAGAGGGGACTCTTACACCGGGGAGCTGTTTTTT,CASTERGDSYTGELFF
TRBJ1-1,NA,NA,TRBV7-3,14,TGTGCCAGCAGCCGCGGGGCAGGGAACACTGAAGCTTTCTTT,CASSRGAGNTEAFF
TRBJ1-2,NA,NA,TRBV19,13,TGTGCCACCAGAGAGGGGTGGAACTATGGCTACACCTTC,CATREGWNYGYTF
TRBJ2-3,TRBD1,NA,TRBV6-5,15,TGTGCCAGCAGTCGAGGACAGGGTCGGACAGATACGCAGTATTTT,CASSRGQGRTDTQYF
TRBJ1-5,TRBD1,NA,TRBV7-2,14,TGTGCCAGCAGCCAACGACAGGGAAATCAGCCCCAGCATTTT,CASSQRQGNQPQHF
TRBJ2-2,NA,few,TRBV11-2,14,TGTGCCAGCAGCTTTTTAGGGATCACCGGGGAGCTGTTTTTT,CASSFLGITGELFF
TRBJ1-4,NA,few,TRBV18,14,TGTGCCAGCTCACCACCGGGGGTGCAGGAAAAACTGTTTTTT,CASSPPGVQEKLFF
TRBJ1-1,NA,NA,TRBV19,16,TGTGCCAGTAGGGTTAGACAGGCAATGGTGAACACTGAAGCTTTCTTT,CASRVRQAMVNTEAFF
TRBJ1-6,NA,NA,TRBV25-1,14,TGTGCCGGGATGGGGAAGTCTCCGAATTCACCCCTCCACTTT,CAGMGKSPNSPLHF
TRBJ2-7,NA,NA,TRBV7-2,15,TGTGCCAGCAGCCCAGGCAGGGGAGGGGCATACGAGCAGTACTTC,CASSPGRGGAYEQYF
TRBJ2-7,TRBD1,NA,TRBV27,24,TGTGCCAGCAGTCCTTTAGTTTATCAGGGCGGAACAGGGGCCCGAGAAACTGTTGGCTACGAGCAGTACTTC,CASSPLVYQGGTGARETVGYEQYF
TRBJ1-3,NA,NA,TRBV15,13,TGTGCCACCAGCAGAGGCCTTGGAAACACCATATATTTT,CATSRGLGNTIYF
TRBJ1-1,NA,NA,TRBV5-1,14,TGCGCCAGCAGCGTGGGGGGGACGAACACTGAAGCTTTCTTT,CASSVGGTNTEAFF
TRBJ2-7,NA,NA,TRBV4-1,13,TGCGCCAGCAGCCAAGACGGAGGAGGCTGGCAGTACTTC,CASSQDGGGWQYF
TRBJ2-7,NA,NA,TRBV30,15,TGTGCCTGGAGTAGGGCGGGACAAGGGGTCTACGAGCAGTACTTC,CAWSRAGQGVYEQYF
TRBJ1-4,NA,NA,TRBV7-2,15,TGTGCCAGCAGCTTAGTATGGGGAAGAGGTGAAAAACTGTTTTTT,CASSLVWGRGEKLFF
TRBJ2-6,NA,NA,TRBV4-1,18,TGCGCCAGCAGCCAAGAGCAGGTCTCCAACTCTGGGGCCAACGTCCTGACTTTC,CASSQEQVSNSGANVLTF
TRBJ2-7,NA,NA,TRBV7-9,15,TGCGCCAGCAGCCAATCCATGGGACGGATGTACGAGCAGTACTTC,CASSQSMGRMYEQYF
TRBJ2-3,TRBD1,NA,TRBV15,15,TGTGCCACCAGCAGAGAGGGACAGGCCACAGATACGCAGTATTTT,CATSREGQATDTQYF
TRBJ2-1,TRBD2,NA,TRBV5-1,16,TGCGCCAGCAGCCCAATAGCGGGACGGTCCTACAATGAGCAGTTCTTC,CASSPIAGRSYNEQFF
TRBJ1-1,TRBD1,NA,TRBV6-5,15,TGTGCCAGCAGTTTCGGGACAGGGAAGAACACTGAAGCTTTCTTT,CASSFGTGKNTEAFF
TRBJ2-1,NA,NA,TRBV6-5,12,TGTGCCAGCAGTTACAGGGCCGGTGAGCAGTTCTTC,CASSYRAGEQFF
TRBJ2-5,NA,NA,TRBV5-4,11,TGTGCCAGCAGCGCACAAGAGACCCAGTACTTC,CASSAQETQYF
TRBJ1-2,TRBD1,NA,TRBV6-5,12,TGTGCCAGCAGTTCCTCAGGGGGGGGCTACACCTTC,CASSSSGGGYTF
TRBJ1-1,NA,NA,TRBV10-2,12,TGCGCCAGCTCCGAGCGGGAAGTCGAAGCTTTCTTT,CASSEREVEAFF
TRBJ1-2,NA,NA,TRBV6-5,13,TGTGCCAGCAGTCCCAGACAGCTATATGGCTACACCTTC,CASSPRQLYGYTF